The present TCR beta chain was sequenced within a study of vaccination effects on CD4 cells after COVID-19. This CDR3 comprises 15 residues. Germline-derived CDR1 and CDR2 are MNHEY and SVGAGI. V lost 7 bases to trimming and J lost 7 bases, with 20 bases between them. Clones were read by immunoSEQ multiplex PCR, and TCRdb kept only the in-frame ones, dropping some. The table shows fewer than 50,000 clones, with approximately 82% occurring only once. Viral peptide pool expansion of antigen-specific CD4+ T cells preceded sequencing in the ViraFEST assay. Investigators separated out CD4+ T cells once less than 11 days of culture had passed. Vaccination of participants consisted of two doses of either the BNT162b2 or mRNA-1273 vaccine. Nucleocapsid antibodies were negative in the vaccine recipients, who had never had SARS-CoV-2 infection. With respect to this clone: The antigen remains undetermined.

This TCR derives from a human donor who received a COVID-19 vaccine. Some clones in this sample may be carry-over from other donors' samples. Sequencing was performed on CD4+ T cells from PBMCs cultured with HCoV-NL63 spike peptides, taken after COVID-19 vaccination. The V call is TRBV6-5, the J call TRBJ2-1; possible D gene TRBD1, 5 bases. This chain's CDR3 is CASNRGQGPPNEQFF. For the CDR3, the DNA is TGTGCCAGCAACCGCGGTCAGGGCCCCCCTAATGAGCAGTTCTTC.